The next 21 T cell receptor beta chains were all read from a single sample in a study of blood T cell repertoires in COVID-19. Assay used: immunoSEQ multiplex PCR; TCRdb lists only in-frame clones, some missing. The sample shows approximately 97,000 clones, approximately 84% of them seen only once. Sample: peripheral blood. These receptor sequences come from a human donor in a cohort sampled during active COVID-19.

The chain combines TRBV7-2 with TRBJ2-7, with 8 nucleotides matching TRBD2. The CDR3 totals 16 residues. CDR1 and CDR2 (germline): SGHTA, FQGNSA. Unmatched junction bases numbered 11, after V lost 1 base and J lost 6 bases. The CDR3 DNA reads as TGTGCCAGCAGCTTAGAGGGTGGGACTAGTCCCTCCGAGCAGTACTTC. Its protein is CASSLEGGTSPSEQYF.

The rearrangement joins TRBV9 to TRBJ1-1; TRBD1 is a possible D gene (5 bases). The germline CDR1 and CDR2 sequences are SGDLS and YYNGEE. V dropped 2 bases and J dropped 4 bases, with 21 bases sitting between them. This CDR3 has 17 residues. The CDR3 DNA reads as TGTGCCAGCAGCGTGGGGCGAAGGGTCCCCTCTCTCACTGAAGCTTTCTTT. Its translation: CASSVGRRVPSLTEAFF.

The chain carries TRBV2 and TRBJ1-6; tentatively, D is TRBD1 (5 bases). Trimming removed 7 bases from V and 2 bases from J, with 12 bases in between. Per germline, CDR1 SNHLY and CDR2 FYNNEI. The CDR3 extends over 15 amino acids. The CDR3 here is CASKWGTTYNSPLHF. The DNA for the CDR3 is TGTGCCAGCAAATGGGGGACTACCTATAATTCACCCCTCCACTTT. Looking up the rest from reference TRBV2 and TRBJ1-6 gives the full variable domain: EPEVTQTPSHQVTQMGQEVILRCVPISNHLYFYWYRQILGQKVEFLVSFYNNEISEKSEIFDDQFSVERPDGSNFTLKIRSTKLEDSAMYFCASKWGTTYNSPLHFGNGTRLTVT.

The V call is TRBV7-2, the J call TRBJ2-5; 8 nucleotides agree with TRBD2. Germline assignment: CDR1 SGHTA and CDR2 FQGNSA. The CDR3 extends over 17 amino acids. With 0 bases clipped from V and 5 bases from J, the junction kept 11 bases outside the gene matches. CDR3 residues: CASSLAWPRGDLETQYF. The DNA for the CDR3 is TGTGCCAGCAGCTTAGCGTGGCCGCGGGGGGACTTGGAGACCCAGTACTTC.

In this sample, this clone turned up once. The CDR3 sequence is CASRPTSGGMNEQFF. The CDR3 nucleotides are TGTGCCAGCAGACCTACTAGCGGGGGGATGAATGAGCAGTTCTTC. The chain carries TRBV6-2 or TRBV6-3 and TRBJ2-1, with TRBD2 matching over 12 bases. Germline lookup yields CDR1 MNHEY and CDR2 SVGEGT. The trim removed 6 bases at V and 7 bases at J, leaving 7 bases unmatched. The CDR3 sequence is 15 residues long.

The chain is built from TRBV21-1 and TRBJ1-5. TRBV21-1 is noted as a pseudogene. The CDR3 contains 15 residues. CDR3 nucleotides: TGTGCCAGCAGCAAGGAGGGGGGGAGCAATCAGCCCCAGCATTTT. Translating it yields CASSKEGGSNQPQHF.

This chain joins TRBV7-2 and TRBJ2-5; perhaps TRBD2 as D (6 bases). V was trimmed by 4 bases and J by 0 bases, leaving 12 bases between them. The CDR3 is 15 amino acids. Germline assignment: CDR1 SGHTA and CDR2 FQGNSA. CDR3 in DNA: TGTGCCAGCAGCTCCGGGACTGCAAACCAAGAGACCCAGTACTTC. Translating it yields CASSSGTANQETQYF.

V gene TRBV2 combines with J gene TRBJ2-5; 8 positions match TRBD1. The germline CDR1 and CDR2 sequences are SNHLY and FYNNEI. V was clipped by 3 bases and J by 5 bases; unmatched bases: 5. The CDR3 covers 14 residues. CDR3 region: CASSEDRAGETQYF. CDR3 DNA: TGTGCCAGCAGTGAGGACAGGGCAGGGGAGACCCAGTACTTC.

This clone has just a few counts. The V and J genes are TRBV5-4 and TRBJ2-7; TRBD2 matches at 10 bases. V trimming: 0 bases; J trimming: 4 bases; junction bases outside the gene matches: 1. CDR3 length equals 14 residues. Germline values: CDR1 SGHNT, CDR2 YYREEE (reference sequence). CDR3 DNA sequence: TGTGCCAGCAGCTTGGAACTAGCGGGGTACGAGCAGTACTTC. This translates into CASSLELAGYEQYF.

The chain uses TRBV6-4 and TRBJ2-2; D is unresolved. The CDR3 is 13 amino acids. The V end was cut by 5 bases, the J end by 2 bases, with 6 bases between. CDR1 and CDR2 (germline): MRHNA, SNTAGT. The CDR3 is CASSPGNTGELFF. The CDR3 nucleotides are TGTGCCAGCAGTCCAGGAAACACCGGGGAGCTGTTTTTT.

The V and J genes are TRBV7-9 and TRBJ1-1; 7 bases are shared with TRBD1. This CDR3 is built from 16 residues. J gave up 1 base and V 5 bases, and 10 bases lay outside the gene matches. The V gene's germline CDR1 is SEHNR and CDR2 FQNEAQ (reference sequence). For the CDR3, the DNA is TGTGCCAGCAGCACCCGACAGGGAAGGTCGAACACTGAAGCTTTCTTT. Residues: CASSTRQGRSNTEAFF.

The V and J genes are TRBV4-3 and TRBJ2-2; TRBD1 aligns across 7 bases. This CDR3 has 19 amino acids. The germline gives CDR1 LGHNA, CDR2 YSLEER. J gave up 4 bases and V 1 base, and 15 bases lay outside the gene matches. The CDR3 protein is CASSQAARDRISFTGELFF. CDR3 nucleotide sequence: TGCGCCAGCAGCCAAGCCGCCCGGGACAGAATATCCTTCACCGGGGAGCTGTTTTTT.

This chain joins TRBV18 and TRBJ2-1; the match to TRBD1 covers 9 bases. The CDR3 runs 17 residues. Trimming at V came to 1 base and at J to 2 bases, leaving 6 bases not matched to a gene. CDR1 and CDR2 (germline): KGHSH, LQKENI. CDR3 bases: TGTGCCAGCTCACCACTTCGGACAGGGGAGACCTACAATGAGCAGTTCTTC. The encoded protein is CASSPLRTGETYNEQFF.

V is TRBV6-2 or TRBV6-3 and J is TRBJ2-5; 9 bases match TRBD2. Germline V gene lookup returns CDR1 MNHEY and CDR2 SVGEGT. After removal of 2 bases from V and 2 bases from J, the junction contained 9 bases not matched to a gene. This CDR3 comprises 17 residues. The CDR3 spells CASSYRHGLATQETQYF. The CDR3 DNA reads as TGTGCCAGCAGTTACCGACACGGACTAGCGACTCAAGAGACCCAGTACTTC.

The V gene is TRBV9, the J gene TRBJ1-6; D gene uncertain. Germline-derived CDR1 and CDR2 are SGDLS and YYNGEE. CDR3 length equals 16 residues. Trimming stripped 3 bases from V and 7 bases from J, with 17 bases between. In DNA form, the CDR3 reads TGTGCCAGCAGCGCCCCGTCCGGTGCTAGCAATTCACCCCTCCACTTT. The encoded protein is CASSAPSGASNSPLHF. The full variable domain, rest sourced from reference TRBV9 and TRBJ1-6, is DSGVTQTPKHLITATGQRVTLRCSPRSGDLSVYWYQQSLDQGLQFLIQYYNGEERAKGNILERFSAQQFPDLHSELNLSSLELGDSALYFCASSAPSGASNSPLHFGNGTRLTVT.

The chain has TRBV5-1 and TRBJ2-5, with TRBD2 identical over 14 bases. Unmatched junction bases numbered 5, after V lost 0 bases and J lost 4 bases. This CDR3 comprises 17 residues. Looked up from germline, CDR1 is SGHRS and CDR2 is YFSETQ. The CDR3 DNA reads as TGCGCCAGCAGCTTGGCGACTAGCGGGGGGGGCGGAGAGACCCAGTACTTC. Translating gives CASSLATSGGGGETQYF.

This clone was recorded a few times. CDR3 region: CASSLRTSGDYEQYF. The CDR3 DNA is TGTGCCAGCAGCTTAAGGACTAGCGGGGACTACGAGCAGTACTTC. This chain connects TRBV11-2 to TRBJ2-7; 12 bases align to TRBD2. CDR3 length: 15 residues. Germline loops: CDR1 SGHAT, CDR2 FQNNGV. V dropped 2 bases and J dropped 3; count of bases not matched to a gene: 2.

The CDR3 DNA follows: TGTGCCAGCAACGGGGGTACTTATAATTCACCCCTCCACTTT. It codes for CASNGGTYNSPLHF. The V call is TRBV11-2, the J call TRBJ1-6, with a tentative D call TRBD1 (5 bases). Trimming shortened V by 7 bases and J by 4 bases, and 11 bases separated the two germline ends. The CDR3 sequence is 14 residues long. The germline V gene has CDR1 SGHAT and CDR2 FQNNGV.

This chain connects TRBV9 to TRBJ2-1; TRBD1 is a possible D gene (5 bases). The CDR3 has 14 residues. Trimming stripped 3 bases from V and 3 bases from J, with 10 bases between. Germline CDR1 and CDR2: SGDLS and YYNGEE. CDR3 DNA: TGTGCCAGCAGCGGGGGCACAGTCTACAATGAGCAGTTCTTC. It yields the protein CASSGGTVYNEQFF.

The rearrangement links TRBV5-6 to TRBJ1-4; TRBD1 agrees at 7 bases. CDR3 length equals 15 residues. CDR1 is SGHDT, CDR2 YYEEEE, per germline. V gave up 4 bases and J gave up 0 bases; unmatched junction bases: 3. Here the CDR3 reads CASSNRGATNEKLFF. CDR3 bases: TGTGCCAGCAGCAACAGGGGAGCAACTAATGAAAAACTGTTTTTT. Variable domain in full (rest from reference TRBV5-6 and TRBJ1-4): DAGVTQSPTHLIKTRGQQVTLRCSPKSGHDTVSWYQQALGQGPQFIFQYYEEEERQRGNFPDRFSGHQFPNYSSELNVNALLLGDSALYLCASSNRGATNEKLFFGSGTQLSVL.

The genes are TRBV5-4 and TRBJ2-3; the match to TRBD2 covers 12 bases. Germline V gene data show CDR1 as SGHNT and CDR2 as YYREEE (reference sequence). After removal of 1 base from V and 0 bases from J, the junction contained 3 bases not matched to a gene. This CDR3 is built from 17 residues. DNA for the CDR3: TGTGCCAGCAGCTTGCGGACTAGCGGGGACAGCACAGATACGCAGTATTTT. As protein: CASSLRTSGDSTDTQYF.